Below are 20 T cell receptor beta chains sequenced from a single sample in a study of blood T cell repertoires in COVID-19. Produced via immunoSEQ multiplex PCR; TCRdb's table is partial and in-frame only. Of about 350,000 clones listed, about 92% are singletons. The sequenced sample was peripheral blood. These receptors all stem from a woman in her fifties or sixties with COVID-19, enrolled during active disease.

The J gene is TRBJ1-1, the V gene TRBV12-3 or TRBV12-4; TRBD1 might be the D (5 bases). The CDR3 length is 13 residues. V lost 8 bases to trimming and J lost 5 bases, with 15 bases between them. The CDR3 DNA is TGTGCCAGCGCGGGACGGACAAGGACTGAAGCTTTCTTT. This encodes CASAGRTRTEAFF.

The V gene is TRBV7-8, the J gene TRBJ1-2; D unclear. Germline values: CDR1 SGHVS, CDR2 FQNEAQ. The CDR3 totals 11 residues. Trimming took off 3 bases at V and 7 bases at J, with 6 bases between the two ends. In nucleotides, the CDR3 is TGTGCCAGCAGCTTTATAGCTGGCTACACCTTC. Residues: CASSFIAGYTF.

V and J are TRBV7-2 and TRBJ2-1, with TRBD2 matching 7 bases. Germline assignment: CDR1 SGHTA and CDR2 FQGNSA. Trimming took 0 bases from V and 7 from J; bases not matched to a gene: 9. This CDR3 spans 16 amino acids. The CDR3 reads CASSLALRGRSNEQFF. CDR3 in DNA: TGTGCCAGCAGCTTAGCGTTGCGGGGGAGGTCTAATGAGCAGTTCTTC.

V is TRBV9 and J is TRBJ2-7; TRBD1 matches 11 bases. The CDR3 totals 14 residues. J lost 8 bases, V lost 5 bases, and 9 bases had no gene match. Germline V CDR1 and CDR2: SGDLS, YYNGEE. The CDR3 spells CASSTGTGGSKQYF. The DNA for the CDR3 is TGTGCCAGCAGTACCGGGACAGGGGGATCTAAGCAGTACTTC.

The chain is built from TRBV9 and TRBJ1-1; tentative D call: TRBD1 (6 bases). The V end was cut by 0 bases, the J end by 1 base, with 10 bases between. Germline V gene lookup returns CDR1 SGDLS and CDR2 YYNGEE. The CDR3 loop spans 15 amino acids. CDR3 sequence (DNA): TGTGCCAGCAGCGTAGAATCCAGGGGGAACACTGAAGCTTTCTTT. It yields the protein CASSVESRGNTEAFF.

Only a few counts were recorded for this clone. The identical CDR3 is also encoded by other nucleotide sequences in the sample. The V gene is TRBV5-1, the J gene TRBJ1-6; 8 positions match TRBD1. Germline CDR1 reads SGHRS; CDR2 reads YFSETQ. The V and J ends lost 0 bases and 3 bases, in that order; junction bases with no gene match: 2. The CDR3 is 16 residues long. As DNA, the CDR3 is TGCGCCAGCAGCTTGGAAGGACAGGGCTATAATTCACCCCTCCACTTT. Translation gives CASSLEGQGYNSPLHF.

The chain employs TRBV19 and TRBJ1-5; D not resolved. This CDR3 is 14 amino acids long. Germline assignment: CDR1 LNHDA and CDR2 SQIVND (reference sequence). With 1 base removed from V and 3 bases from J, the gap between germline ends came to 7 bases. The CDR3 region has the DNA TGTGCCAGTAGTATAGTAAACTACAATCAGCCCCAGCATTTT. It yields the protein CASSIVNYNQPQHF.

The J gene is TRBJ2-7, the V gene TRBV28; 7 nucleotides agree with TRBD1. Germline CDR1 and CDR2: MDHEN and SYDVKM. The junction had 15 bases not matched to a gene; V was cut back by 1 base and J by 12 bases. The CDR3 runs 15 residues. This chain's CDR3 is CASSLSGQGVGVRYF. The CDR3 DNA reads as TGTGCCAGCAGTTTATCGGGGCAGGGGGTCGGGGTACGGTACTTC.

A note on this clone: The sample has other DNA sequences that encode this CDR3 too. The rearrangement links TRBV18 to TRBJ1-5; weak D call: TRBD1 (6 bases). V lost 4 bases and J 3 bases, leaving 10 bases between the germline ends. This CDR3 is built from 14 residues. The germline V gene has CDR1 KGHSH and CDR2 LQKENI. CDR3 bases: TGTGCCAGCTCACTCTCAGGGGACAATCAGCCCCAGCATTTT. Residues: CASSLSGDNQPQHF.

About this clone itself: Different DNA sequences within this sample yield the same CDR3. The gene calls are TRBV3-1 (or the pseudogene TRBV3-2) and TRBJ1-2; TRBD1 is a possible D gene (6 bases). CDR1 is LGHDT, CDR2 YNNKEL, per germline (reference sequence). The CDR3 loop spans 14 amino acids. Deletions cut 6 bases from V and 0 bases from J, with 11 bases between. The CDR3 coding sequence is TGTGCCAGCAGTCCCACAGGGACTAACTATGGCTACACCTTC. Its translation is CASSPTGTNYGYTF.

The CDR3 bases are TGTGCCAGTAGTATACACAGGGGCGGCGAGTACGAGCAGTACTTC. Translated, it gives CASSIHRGGEYEQYF. This chain joins TRBV19 and TRBJ2-7, with TRBD1 identical over 7 bases. With 2 bases clipped from V and 4 bases from J, the junction kept 8 bases outside the gene matches. Germline V lookup: CDR1 LNHDA, CDR2 SQIVND (reference sequence). CDR3 size: 15 residues.

The V call is TRBV16, the J call TRBJ1-1; TRBD1 matches at 7 bases. CDR1 is KGHSY and CDR2 is FQNENV in the germline V gene. With 4 bases clipped from V and 1 base from J, the junction kept 12 bases outside the gene matches. This CDR3 has 17 amino acids. The CDR3 loop is CASSPLFTAGGNTEAFF. In nucleotides, the CDR3 is TGTGCCAGCAGCCCCCTCTTCACGGCAGGGGGGAACACTGAAGCTTTCTTT. Combining the CDR3 with reference TRBV16 and TRBJ1-1 gives the whole variable domain GEEVAQTPKHLVRGEGQKAKLYCAPIKGHSYVFWYQQVLKNEFKFLISFQNENVFDETGMPKERFSAKCLPNSPCSLEIQATKLEDSAVYFCASSPLFTAGGNTEAFFGQGTRLTVV.

This chain connects TRBV7-9 to TRBJ2-2, with TRBD1 matching 7 bases. V was clipped by 5 bases and J by 5 bases; unmatched bases: 8. Germline CDR1 is SEHNR and CDR2 is FQNEAQ (reference sequence). CDR3 length: 15 amino acids. CDR3 DNA: TGTGCCAGCAGCCCCCACAGGGGATGGACCGGGGAGCTGTTTTTT. Protein sequence: CASSPHRGWTGELFF.

This chain links TRBV5-4 with TRBJ2-4; D gene uncertain. CDR3 length: 14 residues. Germline loops: CDR1 SGHNT, CDR2 YYREEE (reference sequence). The V gene lost 2 bases and the J gene lost 6 bases, with 12 bases spanning the gap. DNA of the CDR3: TGTGCCAGCAGCTTCCGAGGAGCCTTAAACATTCAGTACTTC. Its protein is CASSFRGALNIQYF.

V gene TRBV19 combines with J gene TRBJ1-2; D is unresolved. Looked up from germline, CDR1 is LNHDA and CDR2 is SQIVND (reference sequence). Deletions cut 7 bases from V and 4 bases from J, with 7 bases between. This CDR3 contains 11 residues. CDR3 coding DNA: TGTGCCAGTAACGCCGGCTATGGCTACACCTTC. Its protein is CASNAGYGYTF.

V is TRBV9 and J is TRBJ1-6; D might be TRBD1 (6 bases). Germline V lookup: CDR1 SGDLS, CDR2 YYNGEE. Between the trimmed V and J ends, which lost 3 bases and 8 bases, there was a span of 15 bases. This CDR3 has 15 amino acids. CDR3 amino acids: CASSAQTGSYSPLHF. The CDR3 DNA follows: TGTGCCAGCAGCGCCCAGACAGGTTCTTATTCACCCCTCCACTTT.

J is TRBJ1-1 and V is TRBV28; 7 bases align to TRBD1. Germline V lookup: CDR1 MDHEN, CDR2 SYDVKM. The CDR3 covers 15 residues. The J segment lost 4 bases and the V segment lost 2 bases, leaving 7 bases of the junction unmatched. The DNA for the CDR3 is TGTGCCAGCAGTTTACTCCCAGGGGGTACCACTGAAGCTTTCTTT. Its protein is CASSLLPGGTTEAFF.

V usage is TRBV5-7 and J usage is TRBJ2-2; 9 nucleotides agree with TRBD1. TRBV5-7 is recorded as an ORF, its role being uncertain. J gave up 0 bases and V 5 bases, and 2 bases lay outside the gene matches. CDR3 length equals 15 residues. The CDR3 region is CASRRQGANTGELFF. The CDR3 DNA is TGTGCCAGCAGACGACAGGGGGCGAACACCGGGGAGCTGTTTTTT.

The chain carries TRBV9 and TRBJ1-6; D remains unclear. The CDR3 is made up of 15 amino acids. V was trimmed by 3 bases and J by 3 bases, leaving 10 bases between them. The germline V gene encodes CDR1 SGDLS and CDR2 YYNGEE. The CDR3 bases are TGTGCCAGCAGCGGTGCAGGTGGCTATAATTCACCCCTCCACTTT. Protein product: CASSGAGGYNSPLHF.

J is TRBJ2-2 and V is TRBV5-6, with TRBD1 as a possible D gene (6 bases). CDR1 is SGHDT, CDR2 YYEEEE, per germline. The ends were cut back, 4 bases at V and 0 bases at J, with 16 bases in the middle. CDR3 length: 17 residues. As DNA, the CDR3 is TGTGCCAGCAGCACCCTTTCGACAGGTTCGAACACCGGGGAGCTGTTTTTT. It encodes CASSTLSTGSNTGELFF.